The 9 T cell receptor beta chains given below trace back to one sample, sequenced in a study of T-cell reconstitution after alpha-beta-depleted transplantation in children. TCRbeta library construction was performed incorporating unique molecular identifiers. TCRdb itself ran the PCR reads through MiXCR, one entry per CDR3 protein. The sample contains almost 500,000 distinct CDR3 sequences, 10% to 13% of which appear only once. The starting material was PBMCs, obtained before TCRalphabeta/CD19-depleted stem cell transplant. All receptors derive from a child under 10 years old with inherited bone marrow failure, due to receive a stem cell transplant.

Note on this clonotype: Just one base apart from a much larger clone, this may be a read error. The gene calls are TRBV3-1 and TRBJ2-1, with D unresolved. Per the germline V gene, CDR1 is LGHDT and CDR2 is YNNKEL (reference sequence). The CDR3 length is 14 residues. The CDR3 protein is CAISPELTINEQFF. CDR3 DNA sequence: TGTGCCATCAGCCCCGAGTTGACGATCAATGAGCAGTTCTTC.

Only a few counts were recorded for this clonotype. V usage is TRBV20-1 and J usage is TRBJ1-2; 7 nucleotides align to TRBD1. The CDR3 sequence is 17 residues long. Trimming at V came to 1 base and at J to 3 bases, leaving 14 bases not matched to a gene. Per the germline V gene, CDR1 is DFQATT and CDR2 is SNEGSKA (reference sequence). CDR3 sequence (DNA): TGCAGTGCTAGAGGGGGGGTCCCGGGACAGCTTGACTATGGCTACACCTTC. Its protein is CSARGGVPGQLDYGYTF.

The table lists this clonotype with many counts. The CDR3 loop is CASSQTSVEQYF. As DNA, the CDR3 is TGTGCCAGCAGCCAAACGTCTGTCGAGCAGTACTTC. V usage is TRBV3-1 and J usage is TRBJ2-7; D is undetermined. Per germline, CDR1 LGHDT and CDR2 YNNKEL (reference sequence). The CDR3 extends over 12 amino acids. V dropped 2 bases and J dropped 6 bases, with 8 bases sitting between them.

The table lists this clonotype with a few counts. The chain employs TRBV7-8 and TRBJ2-2; TRBD1 might be the D (5 bases). Germline V gene data show CDR1 as SGHVS and CDR2 as FQNEAQ. The CDR3 extends over 16 amino acids. The V gene lost 1 base and the J gene lost 1 base, with 10 bases spanning the gap. DNA for the CDR3: TGTGCCAGCAGCTTAGACAGGACGGGGAACACCGGGGAGCTGTTTTTT. Its translation is CASSLDRTGNTGELFF.

This clonotype has ten or more counts. V usage is TRBV20-1 and J usage is TRBJ2-5, with a tentative D call TRBD1 (7 bases). Germline V gives CDR1 DFQATT, CDR2 SNEGSKA (reference sequence). This CDR3 is 16 amino acids long. Deletions cut 6 bases from V and 1 base from J, with 21 bases between. CDR3 in DNA: TGCAGTGCCCAATTCGGAGGGGGCGGGGCCCAAGAGACCCAGTACTTC. It yields the protein CSAQFGGGGAQETQYF.

This clonotype showed up just once. In DNA form, the CDR3 reads TGTGCCAGCAGCGTAGCAGGGATCTCCTACGAGCAGTACTTC. Amino acids: CASSVAGISYEQYF. The V gene is TRBV9, the J gene TRBJ2-7; the D gene is possibly TRBD1 (5 bases). Trimming shortened V by 0 bases and J by 0 bases, and 7 bases separated the two germline ends. Germline V gene sequence: CDR1 SGDLS, CDR2 YYNGEE. This CDR3 comprises 14 residues.

This clonotype appeared many times. This chain uses TRBV7-9 with TRBJ2-1; D not resolved. V dropped 5 bases and J dropped 4 bases, with 6 bases sitting between them. This CDR3 comprises 12 residues. The germline V gene has CDR1 SEHNR and CDR2 FQNEAQ (reference sequence). This CDR3 reads CASSPSYNEQFF. CDR3 coding DNA: TGTGCCAGCAGCCCAAGTTACAATGAGCAGTTCTTC.

This clonotype came up many times. The chain uses TRBV12-3 or TRBV12-4 and TRBJ1-2; a weak D match, TRBD1 (5 bases). Trimming cost V 5 bases and J 0 bases, with 19 bases left between them. The length of the CDR3 is 17 residues. The CDR3 DNA reads as TGTGCCAGCAGTCCTGGTTGGGGGGGTATAGCTAACTATGGCTACACCTTC. Amino acid sequence: CASSPGWGGIANYGYTF.

J is TRBJ2-7 and V is TRBV28; D is unclear. CDR1 is MDHEN, CDR2 SYDVKM, per germline. V gave up 8 bases and J gave up 3 bases, with 8 bases separating them. The CDR3 covers 11 residues. In DNA, the CDR3 is TGTGCCAGCGGGCCCTACTACGAGCAGTACTTC. Protein: CASGPYYEQYF.